This TCR beta chain was found in a study of blood T cell repertoires in COVID-19. Background on the study: Acute-phase and convalescent COVID-19 samples originated in the United States, Italy and Spain.

Germline V gene sequence: CDR1 SNHLY, CDR2 FYNNEI. V was cut by 4 bases and J by 0 bases, with 10 bases left in between. The CDR3 loop spans 14 amino acids. In the original workflow: How many nucleated cells were present was estimated from reference gene primer amplification. TCRdb's table, derived via immunoSEQ multiplex PCR, lists solely in-frame clones and lacks some. That table gives V, J and clone size, and the DNA gave D and trimming. Of about 120,000 clones detected, less than 95% appear once; the ten largest clones hold under 2%. The material sequenced was peripheral blood. This TCR was sampled from a human donor with active COVID-19. The donor label of this sample is uncertain. The rearrangement joins TRBV2 to TRBJ2-7, with D perhaps TRBD1 (6 bases). CDR3 sequence (DNA): TGTGCCAGCAGTGGACAGGCCCTCTCCTACGAGCAGTACTTC. It specifies CASSGQALSYEQYF.